This record looks at one TCR beta chain sequence and its context. Its antigen is currently unknown. The sample comes from a study of identical twins. The study, taken as a whole, reports: There was more out-of-frame TCR alpha sharing in monozygotic twins than models estimated. A cross-sectional statistical analysis, not follow-up of the same donors, supported the conclusions.

TCRdb processed the 5' RACE reads anew with MiXCR; each CDR3 protein has one entry. This table has some 260,000 distinct CDR3 sequences, over 12% appearing once. CDR3 length equals 14 residues. Trimming stripped 7 bases from V and 4 bases from J, with 16 bases between. Germline values: CDR1 LNHDA, CDR2 SQIVND (reference sequence). The chain couples TRBV19 to TRBJ1-2; D not certain. The material sequenced was memory (CD45RO+) T cells sorted from blood. The sequence was obtained from a woman aged 18-29 years in good health. CDR3 nucleotides: TGTGCCAGTAATCCGCTGCAGCAGACCTATGGCTACACCTTC. It specifies CASNPLQQTYGYTF.